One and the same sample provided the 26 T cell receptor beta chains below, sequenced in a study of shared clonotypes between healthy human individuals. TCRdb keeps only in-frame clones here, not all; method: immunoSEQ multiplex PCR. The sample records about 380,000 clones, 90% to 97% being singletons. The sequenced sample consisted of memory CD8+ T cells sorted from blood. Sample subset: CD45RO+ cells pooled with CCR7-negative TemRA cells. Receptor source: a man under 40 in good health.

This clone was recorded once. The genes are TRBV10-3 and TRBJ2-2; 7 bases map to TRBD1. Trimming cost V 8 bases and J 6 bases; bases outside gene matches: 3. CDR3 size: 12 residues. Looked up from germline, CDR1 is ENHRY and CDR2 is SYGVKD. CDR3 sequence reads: CAIGQGAGELFF. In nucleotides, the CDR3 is TGTGCCATCGGGCAGGGGGCCGGGGAGCTGTTTTTT.

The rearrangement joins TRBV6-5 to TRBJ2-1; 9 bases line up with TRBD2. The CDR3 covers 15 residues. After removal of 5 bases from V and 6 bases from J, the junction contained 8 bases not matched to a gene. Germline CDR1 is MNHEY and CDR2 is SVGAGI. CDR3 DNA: TGTGCCAGCAGTCATAGCGGGAGCCAGGGCAATGAGCAGTTCTTC. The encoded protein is CASSHSGSQGNEQFF.

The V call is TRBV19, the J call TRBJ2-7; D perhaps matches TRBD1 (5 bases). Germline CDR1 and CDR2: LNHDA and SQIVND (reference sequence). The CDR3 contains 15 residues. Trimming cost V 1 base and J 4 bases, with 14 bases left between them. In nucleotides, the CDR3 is TGTGCCAGTAGTATAGCATTGGGTAAGGGGTACGAGCAGTACTTC. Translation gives CASSIALGKGYEQYF.

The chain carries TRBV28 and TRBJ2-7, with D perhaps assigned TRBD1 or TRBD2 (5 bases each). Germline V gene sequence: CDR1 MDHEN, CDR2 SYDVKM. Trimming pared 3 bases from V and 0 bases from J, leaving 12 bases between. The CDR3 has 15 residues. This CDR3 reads CASSFGGHSSYEQYF. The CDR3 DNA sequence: TGTGCCAGCAGTTTTGGGGGTCATAGCTCCTACGAGCAGTACTTC.

CDR3 region: CASNTNPSMGTGELFF. In DNA, the CDR3 is TGTGCCAGTAACACAAACCCGTCAATGGGGACCGGGGAGCTGTTTTTT. The chain combines TRBV19 with TRBJ2-2, with D unclear. CDR3 length: 16 residues. V shed 7 bases and J shed 5 bases, with 20 bases lying between them. Germline assignment: CDR1 LNHDA and CDR2 SQIVND (reference sequence). The complete variable domain, with remaining parts taken from reference TRBV19 and TRBJ2-2, reads DGGITQSPKYLFRKEGQNVTLSCEQNLNHDAMYWYRQDPGQGLRLIYYSQIVNDFQKGDIAEGYSVSREKKESFPLTVTSAQKNPTAFYLCASNTNPSMGTGELFFGEGSRLTVL.

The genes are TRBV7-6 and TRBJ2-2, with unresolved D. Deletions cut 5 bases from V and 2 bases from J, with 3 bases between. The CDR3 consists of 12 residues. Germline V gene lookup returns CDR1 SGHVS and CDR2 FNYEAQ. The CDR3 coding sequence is TGTGCCAGCAGCGACAACACCGGGGAGCTGTTTTTT. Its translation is CASSDNTGELFF.

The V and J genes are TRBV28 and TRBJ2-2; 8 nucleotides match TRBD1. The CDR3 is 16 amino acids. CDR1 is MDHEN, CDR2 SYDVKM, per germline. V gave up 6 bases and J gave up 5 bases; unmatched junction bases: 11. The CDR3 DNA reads TGTGCCAGCAGGGCCCCCCAGGGGGCGCGAACCGGGGAGCTGTTTTTT. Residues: CASRAPQGARTGELFF.

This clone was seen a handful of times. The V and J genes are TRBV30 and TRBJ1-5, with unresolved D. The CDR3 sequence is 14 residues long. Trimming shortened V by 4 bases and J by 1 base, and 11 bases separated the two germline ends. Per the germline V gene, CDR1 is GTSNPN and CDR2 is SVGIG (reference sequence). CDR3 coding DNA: TGTGCCTGGACCCCGGGAGGGAGCAATCAGCCCCAGCATTTT. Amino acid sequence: CAWTPGGSNQPQHF.

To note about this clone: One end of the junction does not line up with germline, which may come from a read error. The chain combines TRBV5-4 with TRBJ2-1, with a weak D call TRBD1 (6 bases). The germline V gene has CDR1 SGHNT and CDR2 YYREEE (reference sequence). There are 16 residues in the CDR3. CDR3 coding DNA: TGTGTCAGCAGCCCCAGTCTGGGGGACAAATACAATGAGCAGTTCTTC. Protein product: CVSSPSLGDKYNEQFF.

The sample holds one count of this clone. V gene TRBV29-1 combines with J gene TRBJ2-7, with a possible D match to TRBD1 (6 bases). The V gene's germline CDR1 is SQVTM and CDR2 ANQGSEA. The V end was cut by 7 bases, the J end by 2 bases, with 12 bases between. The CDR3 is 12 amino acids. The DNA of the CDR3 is TGCAGCGCAAGACAGGACCCCTACGAGCAGTACTTC. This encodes CSARQDPYEQYF.

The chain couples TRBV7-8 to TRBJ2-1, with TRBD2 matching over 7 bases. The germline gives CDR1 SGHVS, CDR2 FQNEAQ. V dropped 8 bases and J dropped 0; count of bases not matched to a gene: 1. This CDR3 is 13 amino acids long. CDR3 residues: CASCGSSYNEQFF. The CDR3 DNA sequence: TGTGCCAGCTGCGGGAGCTCCTACAATGAGCAGTTCTTC.

The CDR3 loop reads CASSRDSTNTEAFF. The CDR3 DNA is TGTGCCAGCAGTCGGGACAGTACGAACACTGAAGCTTTCTTT. The rearrangement uses TRBV2 and TRBJ1-1, with 7 bases lining up with TRBD1. The CDR3 runs 14 residues. The V gene end was trimmed by 5 bases and the J gene end by 1 base; junction bases not matched to a gene: 4. Germline V gene sequence: CDR1 SNHLY, CDR2 FYNNEI.

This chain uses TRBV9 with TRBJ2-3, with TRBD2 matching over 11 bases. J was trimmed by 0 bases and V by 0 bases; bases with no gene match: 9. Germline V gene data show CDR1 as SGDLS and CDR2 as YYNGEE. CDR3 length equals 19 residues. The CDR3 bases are TGTGCCAGCAGCGTAGGACTAGCGGGAACCCCCTATAGCACAGATACGCAGTATTTT. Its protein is CASSVGLAGTPYSTDTQYF.

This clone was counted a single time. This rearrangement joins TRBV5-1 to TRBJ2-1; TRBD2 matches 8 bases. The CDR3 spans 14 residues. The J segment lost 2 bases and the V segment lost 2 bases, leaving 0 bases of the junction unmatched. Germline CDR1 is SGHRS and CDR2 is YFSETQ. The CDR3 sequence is CASSLLAAYNEQFF. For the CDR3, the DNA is TGCGCCAGCAGCTTACTAGCGGCCTACAATGAGCAGTTCTTC.

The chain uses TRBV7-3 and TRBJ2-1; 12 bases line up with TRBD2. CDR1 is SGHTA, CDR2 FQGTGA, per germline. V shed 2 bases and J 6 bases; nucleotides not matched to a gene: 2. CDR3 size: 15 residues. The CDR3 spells CASSLLAGGSNEQFF. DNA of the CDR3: TGTGCCAGCAGCTTACTAGCGGGAGGGTCCAATGAGCAGTTCTTC.

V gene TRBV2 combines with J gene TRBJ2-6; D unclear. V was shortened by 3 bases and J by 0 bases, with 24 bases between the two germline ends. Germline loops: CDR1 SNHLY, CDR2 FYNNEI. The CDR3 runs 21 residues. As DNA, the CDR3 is TGTGCCAGCAGTGACTTTGGAGATGGAACTGAAAGCCCCTCTGGGGCCAACGTCCTGACTTTC. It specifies CASSDFGDGTESPSGANVLTF.

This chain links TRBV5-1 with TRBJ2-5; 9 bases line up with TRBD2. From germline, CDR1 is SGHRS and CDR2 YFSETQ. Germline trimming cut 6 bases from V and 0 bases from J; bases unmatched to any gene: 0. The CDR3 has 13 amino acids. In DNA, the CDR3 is TGCGCCAGCACTAGCGGGAACCAAGAGACCCAGTACTTC. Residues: CASTSGNQETQYF.

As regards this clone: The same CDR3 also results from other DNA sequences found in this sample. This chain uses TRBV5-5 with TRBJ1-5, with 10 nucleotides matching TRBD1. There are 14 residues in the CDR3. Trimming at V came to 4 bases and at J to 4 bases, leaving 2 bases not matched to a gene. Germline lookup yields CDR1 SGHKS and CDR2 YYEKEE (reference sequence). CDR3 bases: TGTGCCAGCAGCCCGGGACAGGGGAATCAGCCCCAGCATTTT. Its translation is CASSPGQGNQPQHF.

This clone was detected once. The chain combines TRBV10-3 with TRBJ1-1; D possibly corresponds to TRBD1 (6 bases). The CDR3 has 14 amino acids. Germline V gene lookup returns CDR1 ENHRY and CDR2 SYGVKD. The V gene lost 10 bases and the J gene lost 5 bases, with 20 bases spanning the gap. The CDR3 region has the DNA TGTGCCAGTAGTGGGGGGCGCGGGGGAACTGAAGCTTTCTTT. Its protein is CASSGGRGGTEAFF.

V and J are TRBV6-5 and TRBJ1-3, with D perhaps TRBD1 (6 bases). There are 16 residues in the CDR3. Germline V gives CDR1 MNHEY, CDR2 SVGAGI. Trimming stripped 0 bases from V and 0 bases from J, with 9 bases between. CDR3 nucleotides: TGTGCCAGCAGTTACTCGAGGACAGTCTCTGGAAACACCATATATTTT. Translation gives CASSYSRTVSGNTIYF.

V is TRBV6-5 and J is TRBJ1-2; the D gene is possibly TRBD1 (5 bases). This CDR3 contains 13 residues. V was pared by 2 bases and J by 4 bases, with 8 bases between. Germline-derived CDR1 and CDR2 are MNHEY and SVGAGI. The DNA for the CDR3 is TGTGCCAGCAGTTACAGAGGGACCTATGGCTACACCTTC. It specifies CASSYRGTYGYTF.

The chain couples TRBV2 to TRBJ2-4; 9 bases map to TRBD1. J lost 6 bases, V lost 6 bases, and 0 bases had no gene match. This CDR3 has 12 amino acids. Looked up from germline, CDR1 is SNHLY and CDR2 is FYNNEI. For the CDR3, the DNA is TGTGCCAGCAGGGGACAGGGAAACATTCAGTACTTC. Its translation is CASRGQGNIQYF. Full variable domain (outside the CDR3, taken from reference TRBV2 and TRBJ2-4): EPEVTQTPSHQVTQMGQEVILRCVPISNHLYFYWYRQILGQKVEFLVSFYNNEISEKSEIFDDQFSVERPDGSNFTLKIRSTKLEDSAMYFCASRGQGNIQYFGAGTRLSVL.

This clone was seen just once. The CDR3 nucleotides are TGTGCCAGCAGTATCCTGGTGTTAGGCAATCAGCCCCAGCATTTT. This gives the protein CASSILVLGNQPQHF. The V call is TRBV6-6, the J call TRBJ1-5; D not resolved. V lost 5 bases to trimming and J lost 2 bases, with 13 bases between them. This CDR3 is built from 15 residues. The germline V gene encodes CDR1 MNHNY and CDR2 SVGAGI (reference sequence).

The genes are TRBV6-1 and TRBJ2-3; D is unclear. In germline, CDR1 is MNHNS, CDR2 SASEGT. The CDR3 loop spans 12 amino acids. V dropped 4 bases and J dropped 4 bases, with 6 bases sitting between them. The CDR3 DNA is TGTGCCAGCAGTGTTATTGCAGATACGCAGTATTTT. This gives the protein CASSVIADTQYF.

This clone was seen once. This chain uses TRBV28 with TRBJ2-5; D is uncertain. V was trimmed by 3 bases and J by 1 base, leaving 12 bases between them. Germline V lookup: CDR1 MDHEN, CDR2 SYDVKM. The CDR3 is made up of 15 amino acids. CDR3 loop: CASSFRWRSQETQYF. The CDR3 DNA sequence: TGTGCCAGCAGTTTTAGGTGGCGGAGCCAAGAGACCCAGTACTTC.

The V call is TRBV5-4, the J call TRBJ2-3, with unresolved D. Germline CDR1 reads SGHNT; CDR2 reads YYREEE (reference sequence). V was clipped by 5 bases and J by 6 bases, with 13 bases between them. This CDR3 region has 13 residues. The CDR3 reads CASSHDLEDTQYF. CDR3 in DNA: TGTGCCAGCAGTCACGACCTAGAGGATACGCAGTATTTT. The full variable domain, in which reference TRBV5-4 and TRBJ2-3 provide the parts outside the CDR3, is ETGVTQSPTHLIKTRGQQVTLRCSSQSGHNTVSWYQQALGQGPQFIFQYYREEENGRGNFPPRFSGLQFPNYSSELNVNALELDDSALYLCASSHDLEDTQYFGPGTRLTVL.